The clone carrying this T cell receptor beta chain came up once. Its antigen is as yet unknown. The data stem from a study of T cell responses to AZD1222 COVID-19 vaccine. Overall study: Second-dose recipients at about 4 or about 12 weeks were treated as one pooled group.

Repertoires were generated with immunoSEQ multiplex PCR, while TCRdb's copy carries only in-frame clones and drops some. This sample has about 120,000 clones, with roughly 90% found just once. This CDR3 contains 14 residues. Trimming at V came to 3 bases and at J to 8 bases, leaving 6 bases not matched to a gene. CDR1 DFQATT and CDR2 SNEGSKA come from the germline V gene (reference sequence). Study-level findings and limits: Females outnumbered males among donors, who were mostly white British; clonal diversity was possibly underestimated. There were repertoire samples only from the period after the peak T cell response.

The chain carries TRBV20-1 and TRBJ2-1; 11 positions match TRBD2. This receptor was taken from an adult in good health. The sample in question was peripheral blood, obtained on day 0 of AZD1222 vaccination. CDR3 DNA sequence: TGCAGTGCTAGTAGCGGGAGGGCGGATGATGAGCAGTTCTTC. Amino acids: CSASSGRADDEQFF.